One sample yielded the 13 T cell receptor beta chains listed below, sequenced in a study of low-dose radiotherapy and immunotherapy resistance in tumors. Alpha and beta chains were covered, as first-strand cDNA relied on TRAV- and TRBV-specific primers. The PCR that amplified TCRs ran for approximately 18 cycles, relying on a constant-region primer and a V-primer adapter. TCRdb redid the calling of the reads with MiXCR, one entry per CDR3 protein. The table includes roughly 54,000 distinct CDR3 sequences, approximately 25% detected once. As for time point: before trial treatment. The specimen was PBMCs, collected before treatment. All receptors derive from a male donor with prostate cancer.

This clonotype was seen many times. The chain uses TRBV20-1 and TRBJ2-2, with D uncertain. V gave up 3 bases and J gave up 1 base, with 6 bases separating them. Germline V gives CDR1 DFQATT, CDR2 SNEGSKA (reference sequence). CDR3 length: 13 amino acids. For the CDR3, the DNA is TGCAGTGCTAGTCTCCAGAACACCGGGGAGCTGTTTTTT. Protein: CSASLQNTGELFF.

This chain links TRBV28 with TRBJ1-2; no definite D call. V lost 3 bases and J lost 9, with 11 bases in between. Looked up from germline, CDR1 is MDHEN and CDR2 is SYDVKM. The CDR3 sequence is 12 residues long. The CDR3 sequence: CASSLMELSYTF. The CDR3 DNA reads as TGTGCCAGCAGTTTGATGGAGCTCAGCTACACCTTC.

This clonotype was detected many times. V is TRBV29-1 and J is TRBJ2-2; the D is unclear. V gave up 3 bases and J gave up 0 bases, with 5 bases separating them. The CDR3 is made up of 13 amino acids. CDR1 is SQVTM, CDR2 ANQGSEA, per germline. CDR3 loop: CSVDVANTGELFF. CDR3 bases: TGCAGCGTTGACGTAGCGAACACCGGGGAGCTGTTTTTT.

This clonotype was recorded at least ten times. The chain employs TRBV23-1 and TRBJ2-3, with 8 bases that match TRBD2. TRBV23-1 is sorted into the ORF group, with uncertain function. V gave up 7 bases and J gave up 5 bases; unmatched junction bases: 8. The CDR3 contains 14 residues. CDR3 nucleotides: TGCGCCAGCACGCCAGCGGGAGCCCTAGATACGCAGTATTTT. Its translation: CASTPAGALDTQYF.

Only a few counts were recorded for this clonotype. CDR3: CASSWTAGDEKLFF. The CDR3 nucleotides read TGTGCCAGCAGCTGGACCGCTGGGGATGAAAAACTGTTTTTT. The V call is TRBV28, the J call TRBJ1-4; D gene uncertain. Per the germline V gene, CDR1 is MDHEN and CDR2 is SYDVKM. The CDR3 has 14 residues. Trimming stripped 6 bases from V and 6 bases from J, with 14 bases between.

This clonotype was found a few times. The chain recombines TRBV3-1 with TRBJ2-3; D not resolved. The CDR3 spans 13 residues. Germline assignment: CDR1 LGHDT and CDR2 YNNKEL (reference sequence). V lost 4 bases to trimming and J lost 3 bases, with 8 bases between them. The CDR3 DNA reads TGTGCCAGCAGCCCCCCCCGGACAGATACGCAGTATTTT. Its protein is CASSPPRTDTQYF.

This clonotype was observed a handful of times. The chain recombines TRBV10-3 with TRBJ2-7; TRBD2 matches 10 bases. The germline V gene has CDR1 ENHRY and CDR2 SYGVKD. The CDR3 has 16 amino acids. The J segment lost 3 bases and the V segment lost 2 bases, leaving 7 bases of the junction unmatched. CDR3: CAISEVASGSGYEQYF. CDR3 nucleotide sequence: TGTGCCATCAGTGAGGTGGCTAGCGGGAGTGGCTACGAGCAGTACTTC.

There are many counts of this clonotype. The chain carries TRBV7-2 and TRBJ2-5, with D unclear. This CDR3 is built from 13 residues. V was trimmed by 1 base and J by 4 bases, leaving 7 bases between them. CDR1 and CDR2 from the germline V gene are SGHTA and FQGNSA. CDR3 region: CASSLERRETQYF. The CDR3 DNA reads as TGTGCCAGCAGCTTAGAACGGAGAGAGACCCAGTACTTC. The variable domain in full, with the rest retrieved from reference TRBV7-2 and TRBJ2-5, is GAGVSQSPSNKVTEKGKDVELRCDPISGHTALYWYRQSLGQGLEFLIYFQGNSAPDKSGLPSDRFSAERTGGSVSTLTIQRTQQEDSAVYLCASSLERRETQYFGPGTRLLVL.

The chain combines TRBV4-3 with TRBJ2-1; possible D gene TRBD1, 6 bases. V was clipped by 0 bases and J by 1 base, with 10 bases between them. The CDR3 runs 16 residues. Germline CDR1 and CDR2: LGHNA and YSLEER. The CDR3 is CASSQDSGESYNEQFF. The CDR3, as DNA: TGCGCCAGCAGCCAAGATTCAGGGGAGTCCTACAATGAGCAGTTCTTC.

In this sample, this clonotype turned up many times. This chain links TRBV29-1 with TRBJ2-2, with a possible D match to TRBD2 (5 bases). The CDR3 totals 13 residues. CDR1 is SQVTM and CDR2 is ANQGSEA in the germline V gene. Trimming removed 5 bases at V and 6 bases at J, with 13 bases between. CDR3 DNA sequence: TGCAGCGTTTCTAGCCGACCAGCCGGGGAGCTGTTTTTT. It is translated as CSVSSRPAGELFF.

V and J are TRBV20-1 and TRBJ2-7; D uncertain. The CDR3 sequence is 17 residues long. Looked up from germline, CDR1 is DFQATT and CDR2 is SNEGSKA (reference sequence). V gave up 5 bases and J gave up 4 bases, with 27 bases separating them. CDR3 sequence reads: CSALLQTNSLRWYEQYF. The CDR3 region has the DNA TGCAGTGCTCTTCTACAGACGAACTCCCTCCGTTGGTACGAGCAGTACTTC.

This clonotype was recorded a few times. A far larger clone is just one base off, so this is likely a read error. The gene calls are TRBV27 and TRBJ2-1; 10 bases align to TRBD1. The end of the DNA aligns better with TRBJ2-7, so the J call may be wrong. CDR3 length: 13 amino acids. Germline loops: CDR1 MNHEY, CDR2 SMNVEV (reference sequence). CDR3 residues: CASSPGTGDEQYF. The CDR3 DNA is TGTGCCAGCAGCCCCGGGACAGGGGACGAGCAGTACTTC.

This chain uses TRBV3-1 with TRBJ1-1, with D maybe TRBD1 (5 bases). Trimming stripped 3 bases from V and 2 bases from J, with 16 bases between. The CDR3 totals 16 residues. Looked up from germline, CDR1 is LGHDT and CDR2 is YNNKEL (reference sequence). The CDR3, as DNA: TGTGCCAGCAGCCACCCCGGACAATTTCAAAACACTGAAGCTTTCTTT. It specifies CASSHPGQFQNTEAFF.